Below, 28 T cell receptor beta chains from the same sample are listed, as sequenced in a study of CD8 T cells in Susac syndrome. A quantity of about 0.45 to 1 ug RNA underwent reverse transcription using random hexamers. TCRdb reprocessed the immunoSEQ multiplex PCR reads via MiXCR and lists one record per CDR3 protein. The sample includes roughly 150,000 distinct CDR3 sequences, about 94% seen only once; the top ten take about 0.19%. The sample consisted of CD8+ T cells from PBMCs. The receptors shown here come from a human donor with multiple sclerosis.

The CDR3 DNA follows: TGTGCCAGCAGCTTGGGACAGGAATTGATCAATGAGCAGTTCTTC. As protein: CASSLGQELINEQFF. The chain uses TRBV7-9 and TRBJ2-1; 8 bases are a match to TRBD1. Trimming removed 3 bases from V and 6 bases from J; junction bases left unmatched: 7. The CDR3 extends over 15 amino acids. Germline lookup yields CDR1 SEHNR and CDR2 FQNEAQ (reference sequence).

The chain is built from TRBV15 and TRBJ2-1; tentatively, D is TRBD1 or TRBD2 (5 bases each). V lost 1 base to trimming and J lost 4 bases, with 11 bases between them. The length of the CDR3 is 15 residues. Germline loops: CDR1 LNHNV, CDR2 YYDKDF (reference sequence). CDR3 nucleotide sequence: TGTGCCACCAGCAGAGGAAGGGACCAGTACAATGAGCAGTTCTTC. It yields the protein CATSRGRDQYNEQFF.

V usage is TRBV30 and J usage is TRBJ2-5; D not certain. This CDR3 has 14 amino acids. Trimming removed 4 bases at V and 1 base at J, with 13 bases between. Germline-derived CDR1 and CDR2 are GTSNPN and SVGIG (reference sequence). DNA of the CDR3: TGTGCCTGGACCCCCGGACCTCCCCAAGAGACCCAGTACTTC. It yields the protein CAWTPGPPQETQYF.

V usage is TRBV4-1 and J usage is TRBJ2-7; no definite D call. The CDR3 covers 15 residues. The V gene lost 1 base and the J gene lost 4 bases, with 14 bases spanning the gap. CDR1 and CDR2 (germline): MGHRA, YSYEKL. CDR3 in DNA: TGCGCCAGCAGCCAAGGCGTTACTCCAAGGTACGAGCAGTACTTC. Residues: CASSQGVTPRYEQYF.

The gene calls are TRBV6-5 and TRBJ1-5, with a tentative D call TRBD1 (6 bases). Germline V gene lookup returns CDR1 MNHEY and CDR2 SVGAGI. The CDR3 is 17 amino acids. Trimming stripped 0 bases from V and 0 bases from J, with 12 bases between. The CDR3 sequence is CASSYSPRGYSNQPQHF. The CDR3 region has the DNA TGTGCCAGCAGTTACTCGCCCAGGGGATATAGCAATCAGCCCCAGCATTTT.

J is TRBJ2-2 and V is TRBV14; maybe TRBD2 (5 bases). The CDR3 sequence is 13 residues long. With 1 base removed from V and 6 bases from J, the gap between germline ends came to 6 bases. Germline values: CDR1 SGHDN, CDR2 FVKESK. The CDR3 loop is CASSQGGSGELFF. The DNA for the CDR3 is TGTGCCAGCAGCCAAGGCGGGTCCGGGGAGCTGTTTTTT. Full variable domain (remainder filled in from reference TRBV14 and TRBJ2-2): EAGVTQFPSHSVIEKGQTVTLRCDPISGHDNLYWYRRVMGKEIKFLLHFVKESKQDESGMPNNRFLAERTGGTYSTLKVQPAELEDSGVYFCASSQGGSGELFFGEGSRLTVL.

This chain joins TRBV20-1 and TRBJ2-1; 9 nucleotides match TRBD2. The CDR3 covers 13 residues. Looked up from germline, CDR1 is DFQATT and CDR2 is SNEGSKA (reference sequence). Trimming cost V 2 bases and J 7 bases; bases outside gene matches: 3. CDR3 DNA: TGCAGTGCTAGATCGCGGGGGGGGAATGAGCAGTTCTTC. Protein product: CSARSRGGNEQFF.

There are a few counts of this clonotype. The rearrangement joins TRBV18 to TRBJ2-1, with a tentative D call TRBD2 (5 bases). Per the germline V gene, CDR1 is KGHSH and CDR2 is LQKENI. Trimming stripped 1 base from V and 4 bases from J, with 8 bases between. The CDR3 has 14 amino acids. DNA for the CDR3: TGTGCCAGCTCACCACGTGCGGGTTACAATGAGCAGTTCTTC. This codes for CASSPRAGYNEQFF.

The rearrangement uses TRBV29-1 and TRBJ1-2; no clear D gene. V was cut by 7 bases and J by 4 bases, with 19 bases left in between. CDR1 SQVTM and CDR2 ANQGSEA come from the germline V gene. The CDR3 runs 14 residues. The CDR3 DNA reads as TGCAGCGCCGGGAGAGCAGGCACCTCCTATGGCTACACCTTC. Its protein product is CSAGRAGTSYGYTF.

The chain is built from TRBV30 and TRBJ1-1; D uncertain. The CDR3 consists of 13 residues. V was pared by 5 bases and J by 6 bases, with 16 bases between. Germline lookup yields CDR1 GTSNPN and CDR2 SVGIG (reference sequence). CDR3 nucleotides: TGTGCCTGGGAACCTGAGTATTTCCCTGAAGCTTTCTTT. Its translation: CAWEPEYFPEAFF.

V and J are TRBV11-1 and TRBJ2-2; D unclear. The CDR3 is made up of 16 amino acids. Trimming stripped 2 bases from V and 4 bases from J, with 14 bases between. The germline V gene encodes CDR1 SGHAT and CDR2 FQDESV (reference sequence). As DNA, the CDR3 is TGTGCCAGCAGCTTAAGGGCCGGATACTTCACCGGGGAGCTGTTTTTT. Translated, it gives CASSLRAGYFTGELFF.

CDR3 nucleotides: TGTGCCAGCAGTTTTACCCCCAATCAGCCCCAGCATTTT. Protein product: CASSFTPNQPQHF. J is TRBJ1-5 and V is TRBV28; D uncertain. Germline V gene data show CDR1 as MDHEN and CDR2 as SYDVKM. The V gene lost 3 bases and the J gene lost 3 bases, with 6 bases spanning the gap. The CDR3 has 13 amino acids.

The chain uses TRBV7-8 and TRBJ1-5, with TRBD1 identical over 8 bases. The J segment lost 2 bases and the V segment lost 5 bases, leaving 5 bases of the junction unmatched. The germline gives CDR1 SGHVS, CDR2 FQNEAQ. The CDR3 loop spans 15 amino acids. The CDR3 sequence: CASSEDRGRNQPQHF. CDR3 DNA sequence: TGTGCCAGCAGCGAAGACAGGGGACGCAATCAGCCCCAGCATTTT.

V is TRBV7-2 and J is TRBJ1-5; D is perhaps TRBD1 (6 bases). With 5 bases removed from V and 2 bases from J, the gap between germline ends came to 13 bases. From germline, CDR1 is SGHTA and CDR2 FQGNSA. The CDR3 totals 15 residues. In nucleotides, the CDR3 is TGTGCCAGCAGCCCAGAGGGGGGACGCAATCAGCCCCAGCATTTT. This gives the protein CASSPEGGRNQPQHF.

V usage is TRBV29-1 and J usage is TRBJ2-1, with 10 bases fitting TRBD1. With 6 bases clipped from V and 1 base from J, the junction kept 9 bases outside the gene matches. CDR1 is SQVTM and CDR2 is ANQGSEA in the germline V gene. There are 16 residues in the CDR3. The CDR3 is CSVVPGTGASYNEQFF. CDR3 in DNA: TGCAGCGTCGTACCCGGGACAGGGGCATCCTACAATGAGCAGTTCTTC.

This clonotype appeared a few times. The CDR3 DNA reads TGTGCCAGCAGCCCTCCCCGCACCGGGGAGCTGTTTTTT. Protein product: CASSPPRTGELFF. This rearrangement joins TRBV7-9 to TRBJ2-2; D not resolved. The germline gives CDR1 SEHNR, CDR2 FQNEAQ (reference sequence). The CDR3 is 13 amino acids. The V gene lost 5 bases and the J gene lost 4 bases, with 8 bases spanning the gap.

This chain connects TRBV13 to TRBJ2-7, with D tentatively TRBD1 (5 bases). The CDR3 consists of 14 residues. V was shortened by 2 bases and J by 5 bases, with 13 bases between the two germline ends. The germline CDR1 and CDR2 sequences are PRHDT and FYEKMQ (reference sequence). CDR3 amino acids: CASSLLGRANEQYF. DNA of the CDR3: TGTGCCAGCAGCTTATTGGGCAGGGCGAACGAGCAGTACTTC.

J is TRBJ1-2 and V is TRBV7-9, with a tentative D call TRBD1 (5 bases). Trimming stripped 1 base from V and 5 bases from J, with 17 bases between. The CDR3 is made up of 16 amino acids. Per the germline V gene, CDR1 is SEHNR and CDR2 is FQNEAQ (reference sequence). The CDR3 loop is CASSLDARDWGYGYTF. The CDR3 DNA sequence: TGTGCCAGCAGCTTAGACGCACGGGACTGGGGGTATGGCTACACCTTC.

V and J are TRBV6-6 and TRBJ1-1; a possible D gene is TRBD1 (5 bases). V lost 5 bases, J lost 5 bases, and 9 bases lay in between. This CDR3 comprises 12 residues. The V gene's germline CDR1 is MNHNY and CDR2 SVGAGI (reference sequence). The CDR3: CASSTGGTEAFF. CDR3 nucleotide sequence: TGTGCCAGCAGTACAGGTGGAACTGAAGCTTTCTTT.

The V gene is TRBV24-1, the J gene TRBJ1-1; TRBD1 might be the D (5 bases). Germline loops: CDR1 KGHDR, CDR2 SFDVKD. The CDR3 contains 15 residues. V was trimmed by 5 bases and J by 8 bases, leaving 20 bases between them. The CDR3 sequence is CATSGTGPTGREAFF. The DNA for the CDR3 is TGTGCCACCAGTGGGACCGGGCCCACAGGCCGAGAAGCTTTCTTT.

This clonotype was counted between two and nine times. The V call is TRBV25-1, the J call TRBJ2-5, with 8 positions matching TRBD1. The CDR3 is 14 residues long. V lost 6 bases to trimming and J lost 1 base; unmatched junction nucleotides: 4. Germline V gene lookup returns CDR1 MGHDK and CDR2 SYGVNS. For the CDR3, the DNA is TGTGCCAGCAGCCACGGACAGGGCCAAGAGACCCAGTACTTC. It codes for CASSHGQGQETQYF.

This clonotype was counted only a few times. The chain combines TRBV7-9 with TRBJ2-3; D is unclear. With 1 base removed from V and 0 bases from J, the gap between germline ends came to 5 bases. There are 14 residues in the CDR3. The germline V gene has CDR1 SEHNR and CDR2 FQNEAQ (reference sequence). The CDR3 DNA sequence: TGTGCCAGCAGCTTAGGGGATAGCACAGATACGCAGTATTTT. Translation: CASSLGDSTDTQYF.

The J gene is TRBJ1-5, the V gene TRBV2; D might be TRBD1 (5 bases). There are 17 residues in the CDR3. Germline V lookup: CDR1 SNHLY, CDR2 FYNNEI. Trimming removed 6 bases at V and 2 bases at J, with 20 bases between. CDR3 DNA sequence: TGTGCCAGCAGCGTTGGACGGGACTTGAGAGGCAATCAGCCCCAGCATTTT. As protein: CASSVGRDLRGNQPQHF.

The CDR3 protein is CASREGQINTEAFF. CDR3 DNA: TGTGCCAGCAGGGAGGGACAGATTAACACTGAAGCTTTCTTT. V gene TRBV2 combines with J gene TRBJ1-1; 7 bases are shared with TRBD1. Trimming cost V 6 bases and J 2 bases; bases outside gene matches: 6. The germline gives CDR1 SNHLY, CDR2 FYNNEI. The length of the CDR3 is 14 residues.

The chain uses TRBV25-1 and TRBJ2-7; perhaps TRBD1 as D (6 bases). The germline V gene encodes CDR1 MGHDK and CDR2 SYGVNS. Trimming shortened V by 4 bases and J by 1 base, and 8 bases separated the two germline ends. The CDR3 covers 13 residues. In DNA, the CDR3 is TGTGCCAGCAGTGGGACAGATTCCTACGAGCAGTACTTC. Protein sequence: CASSGTDSYEQYF.

The rearrangement links TRBV27 to TRBJ2-7; D may match TRBD1 or TRBD2 (5 bases each). The V gene's germline CDR1 is MNHEY and CDR2 SMNVEV (reference sequence). V lost 4 bases and J 6 bases, leaving 13 bases between the germline ends. This CDR3 contains 13 residues. The CDR3 DNA reads as TGTGCCAGCAGTTGGGGCGGAGGAGGCGAGCAGTACTTC. Translating it yields CASSWGGGGEQYF.

Regarding this clonotype: The junction departs from germline at one end; a sequencing error may be responsible. J is TRBJ2-1 and V is TRBV12-3 or TRBV12-4, with D possibly matching TRBD1 (6 bases). The CDR3 spans 16 residues. In nucleotides, the CDR3 is TGTGCCACCAGTCCCGGGGTGGCAGGGGCTTACAATGAGCAGTTCTTC. Amino acids: CATSPGVAGAYNEQFF.

The V call is TRBV20-1, the J call TRBJ2-7, with D possibly called TRBD1 or TRBD2 (5 bases each). Germline-derived CDR1 and CDR2 are DFQATT and SNEGSKA (reference sequence). Trimming cost V 6 bases and J 0 bases, with 15 bases left between them. The CDR3 totals 14 residues. The CDR3 coding sequence is TGCAGTGCCACAGGACTTCTGAGCTCCTACGAGCAGTACTTC. Translating gives CSATGLLSSYEQYF.